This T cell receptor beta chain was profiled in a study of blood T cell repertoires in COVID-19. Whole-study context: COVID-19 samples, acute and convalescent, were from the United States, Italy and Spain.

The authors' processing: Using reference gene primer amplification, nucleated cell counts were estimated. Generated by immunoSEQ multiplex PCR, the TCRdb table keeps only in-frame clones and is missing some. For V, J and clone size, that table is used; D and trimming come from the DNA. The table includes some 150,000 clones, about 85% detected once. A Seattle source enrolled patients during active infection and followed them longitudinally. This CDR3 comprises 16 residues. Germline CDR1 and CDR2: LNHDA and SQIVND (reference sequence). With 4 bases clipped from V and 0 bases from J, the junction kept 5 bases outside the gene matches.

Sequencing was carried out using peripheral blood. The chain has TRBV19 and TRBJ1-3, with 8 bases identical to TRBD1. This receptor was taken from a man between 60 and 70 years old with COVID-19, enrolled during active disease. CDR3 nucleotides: TGTGCCAGTAGTAACCGGGACAGGAGCTCTGGAAACACCATATATTTT. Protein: CASSNRDRSSGNTIYF.